Listed here is a single TCR beta chain. This clonotype was counted ten times or more. No cognate antigen has been identified for it. Base qualities are not at hand, and no much larger clone is one base apart. The TCR beta CDR3 regions were amplified from RNA transcripts. The TCR CDR3 was subjected to a first round of RT-PCR using the HTBI primer set and the Qiagen OneStep RT-PCR kit. The libraries were constructed in a second round of multiplex PCR and then size-selected and purified. Sequencing of the libraries was done on an Illumina HiSeq2000 using paired-end 100 bp reads. Per the authors' processing: Raw data were processed with SOAPnuke, discarding reads with adapters, uncalled bases, mean Phred below 15, or no exact constant-primer or identifier match. High-quality paired reads were merged with COPE v1.2.5, and unique nucleotide sequences were defined as clonotypes. Clonotypes were aligned to IMGT TRBV, TRBD and TRBJ reference segments using MiTCR v1.1. Analysis was restricted to V-J combinations with a frequency above 0.0001, which covered roughly 99% of repertoires. The TCS score was defined as F50 (clonal expansion) divided by E x V (chaos), with BLOSUM62-based TCRdist calculated between CDR3 peptides within each V-J. Welch's t-statistics and random forest reduced 500 to 550 V-J features to roughly 13, which were used in a naive Bayes classifier (R e1071). The public reads were quality trimmed at Q25 with fastp and then assembled into clones with MiXCR by TCRdb, keeping productive beta chains. Identical CDR3 proteins give one entry, which carries the most common genes and DNA. V and J calls and clone size were set by TCRdb, not the authors. This sample comprises around 270,000 distinct CDR3 sequences, roughly a fifth of them detected only once. Of the sample, under 40% is held by the ten largest clones.

V gives up 4 bases and J gives up 4 bases, and the segment between their germline ends measures 19 bases. The CDR3 goes from the cysteine to the phenylalanine over 16 residues. The kept DNA is CDR3 alone, 48 bases in frame from the first base. CDR1 is given as MDHEN and CDR2 as SYDVKM, both from the germline V gene. The entry originates in a study of T cells in Graves' hyperthyroidism and ophthalmopathy (dated by TCRdb to the late 2010s). Regarding the research as a whole: Peripheral blood was sampled at the time of initial diagnosis, prior to any treatment. To identify TCR V-J signatures that set the groups apart, the researchers used a discovery cohort of 100 patients, made up of some 41 with Graves' ophthalmopathy and some 58 with stable Graves' hyperthyroidism. Thyroid tissue and blood T-cell repertoires from roughly six Graves' hyperthyroidism patients were also compared in the study. According to the paper, TCR Vbeta CDR3 sequencing was carried out on about 140 peripheral blood samples, which came from some 41 ophthalmopathy, about 75 hyperthyroidism and roughly 17 progressor patients. The 100 discovery patients were randomly divided into training and test sets at a 7:3 ratio. Once sampling was done, hyperthyroidism patients were given methimazole at a starting dose of 30 mg daily, whereas ophthalmopathy patients were given high-dose intravenous methylprednisolone. Prospective prediction of ophthalmopathy was tested in an independent validation cohort of some 19 hyperthyroidism patients and 17 patients who later progressed to ophthalmopathy.

Ophthalmopathy patients had moderately to severely active disease, Clinical Activity Score of at least 3, NOSPECS grade of at least 4, and duration under 3 months. Exclusion was applied to patients with uncontrolled infections, other autoimmune diseases, pregnancy or lactation. Diagnoses were based on clinical symptoms, serum thyroxine and TRAb, thyroid ultrasound and orbital computed tomography. PBMCs were isolated from around 10 ml of fresh peripheral blood by Ficoll-Paque density gradient centrifugation. Total RNA was extracted with Trizol reagent, and quality was checked on an Agilent 2100 Bioanalyzer. General study outcomes and caveats: No statistical method was used to fix the sample size in advance, and group allocation was not hidden from the investigators. Blood samples also contained most of the expanded thyroid clonotypes (frequency above 0.001), which suggests that blood repertoires may reflect thyroid immune responses. Ophthalmopathy was separated from stable hyperthyroidism by a 13 V-J signature model, with 85% to 90% sensitivity and roughly 81% specificity obtained in cross-validation and 80%/75% obtained in testing. In validation, the model predicted progression to ophthalmopathy with over 65% sensitivity and less than 80% specificity, a median of 6.5 months before onset.

The sequence came from a man aged 50-60 years with Graves' ophthalmopathy. The specimen was blood. This chain joins TRBV28 to TRBJ1-2; TRBD1 is a possible D gene, resting on 5 matching bases. The bases are TGTGCCAGCAGTTCTCCATTACCCAACAGGCGCTATGGCTACACCTTC. Its translation is CASSSPLPNRRYGYTF.